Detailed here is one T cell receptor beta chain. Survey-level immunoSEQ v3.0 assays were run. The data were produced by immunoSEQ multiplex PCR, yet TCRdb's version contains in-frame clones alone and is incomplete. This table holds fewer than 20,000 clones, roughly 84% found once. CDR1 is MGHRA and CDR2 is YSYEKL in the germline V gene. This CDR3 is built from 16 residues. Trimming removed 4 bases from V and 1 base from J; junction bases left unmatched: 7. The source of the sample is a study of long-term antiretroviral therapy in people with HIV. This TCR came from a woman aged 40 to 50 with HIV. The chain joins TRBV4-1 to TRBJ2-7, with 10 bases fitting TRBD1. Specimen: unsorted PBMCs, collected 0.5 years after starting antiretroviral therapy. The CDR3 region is CASSPRRDRGSYEQYF. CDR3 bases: TGCGCCAGCAGCCCCCGAAGGGACAGGGGATCCTACGAGCAGTACTTC.